This TCR beta chain was recovered during a study of blood T cells in healthy people across ages. Through a sample-barcoded 5' primer and a J-beta primer mix, a second PCR was run for roughly 7 to 11 cycles. Each cDNA molecule carried a tag from a template-switch adaptor that contained 12 random nucleotides. MiXCR, applied by TCRdb to the 5' RACE reads, yields one record per CDR3 protein. The sample has approximately 1.5 million distinct CDR3 sequences, about 31% seen once; the top ten hold about 10%. CDR3 length equals 14 residues. Germline values: CDR1 SGHAT, CDR2 FQNNGV. Deletions cut 3 bases from V and 4 bases from J, with 12 bases between. The sample providers were healthy Caucasian people from Russia, aged about 6 to 100. This clonotype was detected only a few times.

V is TRBV11-2 and J is TRBJ2-5, with a weak D call TRBD2 (7 bases). This sequence originates from a woman aged 30 to 39 in good health. Sequenced sample: blood. The CDR3 coding sequence is TGTGCCAGCAGCTTGTGGGGGGGCGCAGAGACCCAGTACTTC. It specifies CASSLWGGAETQYF.